This TCR beta chain was sequenced during a study of blood T cell repertoires in COVID-19. Study as a whole: Acute and convalescent COVID-19 samples came from the United States, Italy and Spain. The analysed material was cDNA or gDNA that came from T cells, B-cell-depleted T cells, or PBMCs.

V lost 6 bases to trimming and J lost 0 bases, with 12 bases between them. Germline V lookup: CDR1 LNHDA, CDR2 SQIVND (reference sequence). The CDR3 has 15 amino acids. Original processing notes: By means of reference gene primer amplification, nucleated cell counts were estimated. Generated by immunoSEQ multiplex PCR, the TCRdb table keeps only in-frame clones and is missing some. V and J calls and clone size are as listed in that table; D and trimming were resolved from the DNA. The sample lists fewer than 250,000 clones, roughly 81% occurring once. Sequenced input: peripheral blood. The origin of this receptor is a man in his forties with acute or convalescent COVID-19. V and J are TRBV19 and TRBJ1-5; possible D gene TRBD1, 6 bases. CDR3 residues: CASRLGGTSNQPQHF. CDR3 nucleotide sequence: TGTGCCAGTAGGCTAGGGGGAACTAGCAATCAGCCCCAGCATTTT.